This T cell receptor beta chain was obtained from a study of regulatory T cells in long-lasting Graves disease. Time point specified: newly diagnosed GD, antithyroid drugs for less than 3 months. Preparation of the TCR library used RNA extracted from PBMCs. Many counts were recorded for this clonotype. To make TCR beta libraries, researchers used iRepertoire HTBI primers and Arm-PCR of CDR3 regions. TCRdb used MiXCR to reprocess the multiplex PCR reads, holding one entry per CDR3 protein. This table holds 360,000 or so distinct CDR3 sequences, about 16% found once. The CDR3 is 16 residues long. Germline V gene lookup returns CDR1 MDHEN and CDR2 SYDVKM. The ends were cut back, 7 bases at V and 0 bases at J, with 16 bases in the middle. These sequences were also reported in another study, on T cells in Graves' hyperthyroidism and ophthalmopathy.

This TCR came from a woman younger than 35 with Graves disease. The sequencing used peripheral blood mononuclear cells (PBMCs), collected at new diagnosis, from a patient treated with antithyroid drugs. The chain joins TRBV28 to TRBJ1-5; no firm D call. The DNA of the CDR3 is TGTGCCAGCATCTACTCAGGTGGGGATAGCAATCAGCCCCAGCATTTT. Its translation is CASIYSGGDSNQPQHF.